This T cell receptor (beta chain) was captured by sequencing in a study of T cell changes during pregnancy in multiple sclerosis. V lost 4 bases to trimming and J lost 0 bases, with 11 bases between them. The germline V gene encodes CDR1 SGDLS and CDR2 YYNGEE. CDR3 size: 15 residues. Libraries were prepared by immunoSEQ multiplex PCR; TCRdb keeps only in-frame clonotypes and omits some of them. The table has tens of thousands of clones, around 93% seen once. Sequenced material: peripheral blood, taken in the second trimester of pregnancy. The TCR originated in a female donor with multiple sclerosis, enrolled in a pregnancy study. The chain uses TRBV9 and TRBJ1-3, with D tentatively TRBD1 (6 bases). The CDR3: CASSPQGPSGNTIYF. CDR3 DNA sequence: TGTGCCAGCAGCCCACAGGGACCCTCTGGAAACACCATATATTTT.